This T cell receptor beta chain is from a study of OX40 agonist ivuxolimab in advanced cancers. Study summary: At doses from 0.01 to 10 mg/kg, patients were given intravenous ivuxolimab every 2 weeks.

The germline CDR1 and CDR2 sequences are SGHAT and FQNNGV. The CDR3 sequence is 13 residues long. Trimming pared 1 base from V and 6 bases from J, leaving 10 bases between. The table came from immunoSEQ multiplex PCR; TCRdb's copy has only in-frame clones and leaves some out. The sample carries some 49,000 clones, 60% to 80% recorded once. The rearrangement uses TRBV11-2 and TRBJ2-7, with D tentatively TRBD1 (6 bases). Specimen: CD4+ or CD8+ T cells sorted from blood, collected in a trial of the OX40 agonist ivuxolimab. The TCR was taken from an adult with an advanced solid tumor such as melanoma, head and neck, liver or kidney cancer. The CDR3 DNA reads TGTGCCAGCAGCTTAGCGACAGGTATCGAGCAGTACTTC. Its protein is CASSLATGIEQYF.